Listed below are T cell receptor beta chains from one sample, sequenced in a study of blood T cell repertoires in COVID-19. The data were produced by immunoSEQ multiplex PCR, yet TCRdb's version contains in-frame clones alone and is incomplete. This sample has some 90,000 clones, with roughly 80% found just once. The sequenced material came from peripheral blood. The receptors shown here come from a man between 65 and 85 years old with active or convalescent COVID-19. CDR3s include the opening cysteine and the closing phenylalanine or tryptophan. The D gene is left open where the match is weak. Clone size, where shown, is once, few, many, or a class for clones that have expanded.

CDR3aa: CASSLDRQGRGYTF
CDR3nt: TGTGCCAGCAGCTTAGACCGACAGGGCCGTGGCTACACCTTC
d_gene: TRBD1
v_gene: TRBV7-2
j_gene: TRBJ1-2
abundance: few

CDR3aa: CAWSVPLIDRQETQYF
CDR3nt: TGTGCCTGGAGTGTACCCCTTATAGACAGACAAGAGACCCAGTACTTC
d_gene: -
v_gene: TRBV30
j_gene: TRBJ2-5
abundance: once

CDR3aa: CASSHVPGGQNEQFF
CDR3nt: TGTGCCAGCAGCCACGTCCCGGGGGGGCAGAATGAGCAGTTCTTC
d_gene: TRBD2
v_gene: TRBV14
j_gene: TRBJ2-1
abundance: -

CDR3aa: CASSLVEGGQETQYF
CDR3nt: TGTGCCAGCAGCTTAGTAGAAGGGGGCCAAGAGACCCAGTACTTC
d_gene: -
v_gene: TRBV7-2
j_gene: TRBJ2-5
abundance: -

CDR3aa: CASSLSPVVEPQHF
CDR3nt: TGTGCCAGCAGCTTGAGTCCGGTCGTGGAGCCCCAGCATTTT
d_gene: -
v_gene: TRBV7-2
j_gene: TRBJ1-5
abundance: few

CDR3aa: CASSQDSDTQYF
CDR3nt: TGCGCCAGCAGCCAAGACTCAGATACGCAGTATTTT
d_gene: -
v_gene: TRBV4-1
j_gene: TRBJ2-3
abundance: -

CDR3aa: CASSYFPKSTIYF
CDR3nt: TGTGCCAGCAGTTATTTCCCCAAATCCACCATATATTTT
d_gene: -
v_gene: TRBV6-5
j_gene: TRBJ1-3
abundance: -

CDR3aa: CASSLEATNEKLFF
CDR3nt: TGTGCCAGCAGCTTGGAGGCAACTAATGAAAAACTGTTTTTT
d_gene: -
v_gene: TRBV11-3
j_gene: TRBJ1-4
abundance: -

CDR3aa: CASSFPLAAPTDTQYF
CDR3nt: TGTGCCAGCAGCTTCCCACTAGCGGCCCCCACAGATACGCAGTATTTT
d_gene: TRBD2
v_gene: TRBV7-6
j_gene: TRBJ2-3
abundance: -

CDR3aa: CASSLDRANTGELFF
CDR3nt: TGTGCCAGCAGCTTAGACAGGGCGAACACCGGGGAGCTGTTTTTT
d_gene: TRBD1
v_gene: TRBV27
j_gene: TRBJ2-2
abundance: -

CDR3aa: CSGGFQETQYF
CDR3nt: TGCAGTGGAGGCTTTCAAGAGACCCAGTACTTC
d_gene: -
v_gene: TRBV20-1
j_gene: TRBJ2-5
abundance: -

CDR3aa: CASHRGTTLNTEAFF
CDR3nt: TGTGCCAGTCACAGGGGAACGACTTTGAACACTGAAGCTTTCTTT
d_gene: TRBD1
v_gene: TRBV7-4
j_gene: TRBJ1-1
abundance: -

CDR3aa: CASSEISGTYSPLHF
CDR3nt: TGTGCCAGCAGTGAAATTTCGGGGACTTATTCACCCCTCCACTTT
d_gene: -
v_gene: TRBV2
j_gene: TRBJ1-6
abundance: few

CDR3aa: CASSPTGVQETQYF
CDR3nt: TGTGCCAGCTCACCAACAGGGGTCCAAGAGACCCAGTACTTC
d_gene: TRBD1
v_gene: TRBV18
j_gene: TRBJ2-5
abundance: -

CDR3aa: CSVQRDRGYEQYF
CDR3nt: TGCAGCGTCCAAAGAGACAGAGGCTACGAGCAGTACTTC
d_gene: -
v_gene: TRBV29-1
j_gene: TRBJ2-7
abundance: -

CDR3aa: CASSPQGGYGYTF
CDR3nt: TGTGCCAGCAGCCCACAGGGTGGCTATGGCTACACCTTC
d_gene: -
v_gene: TRBV7-2
j_gene: TRBJ1-2
abundance: -

CDR3aa: CASSLGPSGNTIYF
CDR3nt: TGCGCCAGCAGCTTGGGGCCATCTGGAAACACCATATATTTT
d_gene: -
v_gene: TRBV5-1
j_gene: TRBJ1-3
abundance: few

CDR3aa: CASSLVSGGPSSYNEQFF
CDR3nt: TGTGCCAGCAGCCTAGTTAGCGGGGGCCCTAGCTCCTACAATGAGCAGTTCTTC
d_gene: TRBD2
v_gene: TRBV7-6
j_gene: TRBJ2-1
abundance: -

CDR3aa: CASSLARGNTEAFF
CDR3nt: TGTGCCAGCAGCTTAGCCAGGGGGAACACTGAAGCTTTCTTT
d_gene: -
v_gene: TRBV7-8
j_gene: TRBJ1-1
abundance: -

CDR3aa: CASSSRTGTTDTQYF
CDR3nt: TGTGCCAGCAGCAGCCGGACAGGAACCACAGATACGCAGTATTTT
d_gene: TRBD1
v_gene: TRBV4-2
j_gene: TRBJ2-3
abundance: -

CDR3aa: CASSEQGSTEAFF
CDR3nt: TGCGCCAGCAGTGAGCAGGGTTCCACTGAAGCTTTCTTT
d_gene: -
v_gene: TRBV10-1
j_gene: TRBJ1-1
abundance: -

CDR3aa: CASSPPRTRSTDTQYF
CDR3nt: TGTGCCAGCTCACCGCCGCGGACTAGAAGCACAGATACGCAGTATTTT
d_gene: TRBD2
v_gene: TRBV18
j_gene: TRBJ2-3
abundance: -

CDR3aa: CASSGYYYNEQFF
CDR3nt: TGTGCCAGCAGCGGATACTATTACAATGAGCAGTTCTTC
d_gene: -
v_gene: TRBV9
j_gene: TRBJ2-1
abundance: -

CDR3aa: CATSRDPGQGYNEQFF
CDR3nt: TGTGCCACCAGCAGAGATCCGGGACAGGGCTACAATGAGCAGTTCTTC
d_gene: TRBD1
v_gene: TRBV15
j_gene: TRBJ2-1
abundance: -

CDR3aa: CASSALAGGVPTQYF
CDR3nt: TGTGCCAGCAGCGCCCTTGCCGGGGGGGTCCCTACGCAGTATTTT
d_gene: TRBD2
v_gene: TRBV9
j_gene: TRBJ2-3
abundance: -

CDR3aa: CSANLAYEQYF
CDR3nt: TGCAGTGCTAATTTAGCCTACGAGCAGTACTTC
d_gene: -
v_gene: TRBV20-1
j_gene: TRBJ2-7
abundance: -

CDR3aa: CASSVGQGPYNEQFF
CDR3nt: TGTGCCAGCAGCGTAGGCCAGGGCCCTTACAATGAGCAGTTCTTC
d_gene: -
v_gene: TRBV9
j_gene: TRBJ2-1
abundance: -

CDR3aa: CASSQDETNNQPQHF
CDR3nt: TGCGCCAGCAGCCAAGACGAGACTAACAATCAGCCCCAGCATTTT
d_gene: -
v_gene: TRBV4-1
j_gene: TRBJ1-5
abundance: -

CDR3aa: CASSQQPSGVTDTQYF
CDR3nt: TGTGCCAGCAGCCAACAGCCTAGCGGGGTTACAGATACGCAGTATTTT
d_gene: TRBD2
v_gene: TRBV3-1/TRBV3-2
j_gene: TRBJ2-3
abundance: -

CDR3aa: CASRTGLASDTQYF
CDR3nt: TGTGCCAGCAGGACGGGACTAGCTTCGGATACGCAGTATTTT
d_gene: TRBD2
v_gene: TRBV3-1/TRBV3-2
j_gene: TRBJ2-3
abundance: -